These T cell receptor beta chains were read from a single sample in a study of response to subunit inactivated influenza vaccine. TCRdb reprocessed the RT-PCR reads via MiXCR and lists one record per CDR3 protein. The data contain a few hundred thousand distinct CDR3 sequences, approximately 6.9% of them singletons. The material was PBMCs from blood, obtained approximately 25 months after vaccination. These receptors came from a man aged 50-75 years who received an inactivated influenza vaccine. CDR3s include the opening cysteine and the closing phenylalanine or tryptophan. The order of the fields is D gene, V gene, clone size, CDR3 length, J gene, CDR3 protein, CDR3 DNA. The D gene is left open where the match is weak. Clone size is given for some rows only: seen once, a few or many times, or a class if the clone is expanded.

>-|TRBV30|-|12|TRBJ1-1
CAGGSGHTEAFF
TGTGCCGGAGGGTCAGGCCACACTGAAGCTTTCTTT
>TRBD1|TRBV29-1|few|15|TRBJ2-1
CSVSPGGRYYNEQFF
TGCAGCGTTTCCCCAGGGGGCAGATACTACAATGAGCAGTTCTTC
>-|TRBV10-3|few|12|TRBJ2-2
CATWDPPGELFF
TGTGCCACTTGGGACCCGCCCGGGGAGCTGTTTTTT
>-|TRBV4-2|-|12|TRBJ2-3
CASSRNSDTQYF
TGTGCCAGCAGCCGGAATTCAGATACGCAGTATTTT
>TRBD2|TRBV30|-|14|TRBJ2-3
CAWSGRGGWDTQYF
TGTGCCTGGAGTGGCCGGGGGGGGTGGGATACGCAGTATTTT
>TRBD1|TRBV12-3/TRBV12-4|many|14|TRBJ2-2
CASSDRGTGGELFF
TGTGCCAGCAGTGACAGGGGGACCGGCGGGGAGCTGTTTTTT
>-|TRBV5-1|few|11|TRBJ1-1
CASSFGSLVFF
TGCGCCAGCAGCTTCGGCAGTTTAGTGTTCTTT
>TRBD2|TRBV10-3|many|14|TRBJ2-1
CAISSGGAGNEQFF
TGTGCCATCAGCAGCGGGGGCGCGGGGAATGAGCAGTTCTTC
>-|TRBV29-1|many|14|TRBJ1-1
CSVEPRGRNTEAFF
TGCAGCGTCGAACCCAGGGGCAGGAACACTGAAGCTTTCTTT
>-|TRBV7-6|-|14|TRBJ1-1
CASSLASAGGKAFF
TGTGCCAGCAGCTTAGCGTCCGCGGGGGGGAAAGCTTTCTTT
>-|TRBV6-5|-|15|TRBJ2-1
CASSYTSPLFNEQFF
TGTGCCAGCAGTTACACTTCCCCGCTCTTCAATGAGCAGTTCTTC
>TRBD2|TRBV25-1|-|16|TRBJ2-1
CASSEWGSGRDNEQFF
TGTGCCAGCAGTGAATGGGGTAGCGGGAGGGATAATGAGCAGTTCTTC
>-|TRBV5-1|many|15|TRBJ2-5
CASSLGQGYQETQYF
TGCGCCAGCAGCTTGGGACAAGGGTACCAAGAGACCCAGTACTTC
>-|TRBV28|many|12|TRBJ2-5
CASSRIDETQYF
TGTGCCAGCAGCAGAATCGATGAGACCCAGTACTTC
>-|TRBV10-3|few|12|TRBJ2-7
CAISTTNGEQYF
TGTGCCATCAGCACTACCAACGGCGAGCAGTACTTC
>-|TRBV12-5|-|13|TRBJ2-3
CASGLSSADTQYF
TGTGCTAGTGGTTTGTCCTCTGCAGATACGCAGTATTTT
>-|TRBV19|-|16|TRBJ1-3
CASSAPRGRSGNTIYF
TGTGCCAGTAGTGCCCCCCGAGGCCGCTCTGGAAACACCATATATTTT
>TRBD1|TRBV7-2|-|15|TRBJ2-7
CASSLAAGGAGEQYF
TGTGCCAGCAGCTTAGCGGCAGGGGGCGCTGGGGAGCAGTACTTC
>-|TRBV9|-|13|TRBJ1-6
CASRYRDDSPLHF
TGTGCCAGCAGGTACAGGGACGATTCACCCCTCCACTTT
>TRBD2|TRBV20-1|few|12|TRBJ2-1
CSADREGNEQFF
TGCAGTGCTGACCGGGAGGGCAATGAGCAGTTCTTC
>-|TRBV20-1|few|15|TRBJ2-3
CSASYLREYTDTQYF
TGCAGTGCTAGTTACCTACGGGAATACACAGATACGCAGTATTTT
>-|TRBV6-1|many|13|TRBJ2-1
CASRTPRYNEQFF
TGTGCCAGCAGGACTCCCAGGTACAATGAGCAGTTCTTC
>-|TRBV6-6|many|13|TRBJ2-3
CASSPTVADTQYF
TGTGCCAGCAGCCCGACTGTGGCGGATACGCAGTATTTT
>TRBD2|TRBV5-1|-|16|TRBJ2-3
CASSPRLAGAGDTQYF
TGCGCCAGCAGCCCCCGCCTAGCGGGGGCTGGAGATACGCAGTATTTT
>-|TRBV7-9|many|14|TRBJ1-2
CASSLGGNNYGYTF
TGTGCCAGCAGCTTGGGCGGAAATAACTATGGCTACACCTTC
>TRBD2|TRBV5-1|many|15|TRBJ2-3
CASSGTSGRTDTQYF
TGCGCCAGCAGCGGAACTAGCGGACGCACAGATACGCAGTATTTT
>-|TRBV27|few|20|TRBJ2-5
CASSKSPPRAPPRYQETQYF
TGTGCCAGCAGTAAAAGTCCCCCCAGGGCTCCTCCTCGGTACCAAGAGACCCAGTACTTC
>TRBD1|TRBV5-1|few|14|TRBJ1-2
CASSTGQGLDGYTF
TGCGCCAGCAGCACGGGACAGGGGCTTGACGGCTACACCTTC
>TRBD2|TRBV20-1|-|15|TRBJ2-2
CSAPLAGGRTGELFF
TGCAGTGCTCCGCTAGCGGGGGGCCGGACCGGGGAGCTGTTTTTT
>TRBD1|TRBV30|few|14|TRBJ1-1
CAWTYRGPRTEAFF
TGTGCCTGGACCTACAGGGGGCCGCGGACTGAAGCTTTCTTT
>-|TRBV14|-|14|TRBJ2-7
CASSPLASPYEQYF
TGTGCCAGCAGTCCTTTAGCGAGTCCCTACGAGCAGTACTTC
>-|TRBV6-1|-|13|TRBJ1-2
CASSRVLLHGYTF
TGTGCCAGCAGCCGCGTCCTTCTCCATGGCTACACCTTC
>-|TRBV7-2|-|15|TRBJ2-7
CASTPVSGAFYEQYF
TGTGCCAGCACCCCTGTGTCGGGTGCTTTCTACGAGCAGTACTTC
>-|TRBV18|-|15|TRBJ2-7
CASSPGSGGSYEQYF
TGTGCCAGCTCACCGGGATCAGGGGGGTCCTACGAGCAGTACTTC
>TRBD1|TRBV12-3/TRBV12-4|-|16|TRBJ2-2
CASSPGQGALTGELFF
TGTGCCAGCAGTCCCGGACAGGGGGCGCTGACCGGGGAGCTGTTTTTT
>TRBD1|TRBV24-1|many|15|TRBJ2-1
CATSRPGTGANEQFF
TGTGCCACCAGCCGTCCCGGGACAGGGGCCAATGAGCAGTTCTTC
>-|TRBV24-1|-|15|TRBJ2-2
CATSDPGSNTGELFF
TGTGCCACCAGTGACCCCGGTAGCAACACCGGGGAGCTGTTTTTT
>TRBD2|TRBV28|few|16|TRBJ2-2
CASSLGLRGRSGELFF
TGTGCCAGCAGTTTAGGCCTCCGCGGGAGGAGCGGGGAGCTGTTTTTT
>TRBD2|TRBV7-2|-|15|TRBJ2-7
CASSWTSGTMYEQYF
TGTGCCAGCAGCTGGACTAGCGGGACCATGTACGAGCAGTACTTC
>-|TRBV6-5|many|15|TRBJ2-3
CASSYFGRRPDTQYF
TGTGCCAGCAGTTACTTTGGGAGGAGGCCAGATACGCAGTATTTT
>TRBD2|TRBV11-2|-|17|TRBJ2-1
CASSINSGGASYKEQFF
TGTGCCAGCAGCATCAATAGCGGGGGGGCCTCCTACAAAGAGCAGTTCTTC
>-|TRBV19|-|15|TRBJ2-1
CASSIRVAVYNEQFF
TGTGCCAGTAGTATACGAGTAGCGGTTTACAATGAGCAGTTCTTC
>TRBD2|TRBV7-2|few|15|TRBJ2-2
CASSDLAGGSGELFF
TGTGCCAGCAGTGACCTAGCGGGGGGGAGCGGGGAGCTGTTTTTT
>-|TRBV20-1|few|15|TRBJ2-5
CSAREVLGFQETQYF
TGCAGTGCTAGAGAGGTCTTAGGTTTTCAAGAGACCCAGTACTTC
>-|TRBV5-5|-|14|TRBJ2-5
CASSLLHREETQYF
TGTGCCAGCAGCTTGCTTCACAGGGAAGAGACCCAGTACTTC
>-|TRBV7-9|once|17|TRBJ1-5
CAINPGLSRRVCQPQHF
TGTGCCATCAACCCGGGACTGTCCCGTCGAGTCTGTCAGCCCCAGCATTTT
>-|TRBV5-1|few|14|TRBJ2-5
CASEKGPLEETQYF
TGCGCCAGTGAAAAAGGACCCTTGGAGGAGACCCAGTACTTC
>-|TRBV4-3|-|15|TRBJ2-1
CASSQAPQDYNEQFF
TGCGCCAGCAGCCAAGCCCCACAGGATTACAATGAGCAGTTCTTC
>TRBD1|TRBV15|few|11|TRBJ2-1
CATSRDRGRTF
TGTGCCACCAGCAGAGACAGGGGGCGGACTTTC
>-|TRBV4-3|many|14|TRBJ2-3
CASSQSTSTDTQYF
TGCGCCAGCAGCCAGTCAACTAGCACAGATACGCAGTATTTT
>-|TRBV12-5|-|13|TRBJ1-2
CASGLDSPYGYTF
TGTGCTAGTGGCCTAGACAGTCCATATGGCTACACCTTC
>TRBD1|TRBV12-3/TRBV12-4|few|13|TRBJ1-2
CASSQTGVYGYTF
TGTGCCAGCAGTCAGACAGGGGTCTATGGCTACACCTTC
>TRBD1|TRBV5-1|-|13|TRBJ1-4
CASRGTVDEKLFF
TGCGCCAGCAGAGGGACAGTGGATGAAAAACTGTTTTTT
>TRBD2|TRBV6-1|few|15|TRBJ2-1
CAALIAGDSYNEQFF
TGTGCCGCGTTGATAGCGGGAGATTCTTACAATGAGCAGTTCTTC
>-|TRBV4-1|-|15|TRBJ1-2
CASSQDRGWDYGYTF
TGCGCCAGCAGCCAAGACAGGGGATGGGACTATGGCTACACCTTC
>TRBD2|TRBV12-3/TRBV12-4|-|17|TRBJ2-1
CTSSSAGGRMWGNEQFF
TGTACCAGCAGTTCAGCGGGGGGGCGGATGTGGGGTAATGAGCAGTTCTTC
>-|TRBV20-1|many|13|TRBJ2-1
CSWSVPSYNEQFF
TGCAGTTGGTCGGTCCCCTCCTACAATGAGCAGTTCTTC